The 17 T cell receptor beta chains below all came from one sample that was sequenced in a study of T cell responses to AZD1222 COVID-19 vaccine. The repertoire was sequenced with immunoSEQ multiplex PCR; TCRdb's copy has only in-frame clones and lacks some. The repertoire includes approximately 180,000 clones, about 92% of them detected once, and about 10% sits in the top ten. This specimen consisted of peripheral blood, obtained on day 0 of AZD1222 vaccination. These TCRs come from an adult in good health.

V usage is TRBV21-1 and J usage is TRBJ1-2; the D call of TRBD1 is as the table states it, not checked on the DNA. TRBV21-1 is described as a pseudogene. CDR3 length: 14 residues. Written as DNA, the CDR3 is TGTGCCAGCAGCAAGAGGGGACAGGGGGCCGGCTACACCTTC. Its protein product is CASSKRGQGAGYTF.

The chain has TRBV28 and TRBJ1-5; 9 nucleotides align to TRBD1. CDR1 MDHEN and CDR2 SYDVKM come from the germline V gene. There are 16 residues in the CDR3. J was trimmed by 4 bases and V by 6 bases; bases with no gene match: 10. The CDR3 loop is CASSTLGQGRNQPQHF. The CDR3 DNA sequence: TGTGCCAGCAGCACCCTAGGACAGGGGCGTAATCAGCCCCAGCATTTT.

This chain connects TRBV7-2 to TRBJ2-1; 7 positions match TRBD2. CDR1 and CDR2 from the germline V gene are SGHTA and FQGNSA. This CDR3 is 14 amino acids long. V lost 7 bases to trimming and J lost 1 base; unmatched junction nucleotides: 4. The DNA for the CDR3 is TGTGCCAGCACAGGAGCGGGGTCCTACAATGAGCAGTTCTTC. Translated, it gives CASTGAGSYNEQFF.

The chain is built from TRBV12-3 or TRBV12-4 and TRBJ1-2; D is unresolved. V lost 5 bases and J 5 bases, leaving 12 bases between the germline ends. The CDR3 is 13 residues long. The CDR3 is CASSPSQEYGYTF. The DNA for the CDR3 is TGTGCCAGCAGTCCCTCCCAGGAATATGGCTACACCTTC.

The chain employs TRBV5-1 and TRBJ2-1; 9 bases are shared with TRBD2. CDR1 is SGHRS and CDR2 is YFSETQ in the germline V gene. V was pared by 6 bases and J by 4 bases, with 8 bases of the junction left unmatched. The CDR3 consists of 15 residues. The CDR3 region has the DNA TGCGCCAGCAAAAAAGTGACTAGCGGTTACAATGAGCAGTTCTTC. It encodes CASKKVTSGYNEQFF.

The V and J genes are TRBV3-1 (or the pseudogene TRBV3-2) and TRBJ1-5; possible D gene TRBD1, 6 bases. The V gene lost 1 base and the J gene lost 7 bases, with 11 bases spanning the gap. The CDR3 has 14 amino acids. Per germline, CDR1 LGHDT and CDR2 YNNKEL (reference sequence). CDR3 DNA sequence: TGTGCCAGCAGCCAAGCCAGGGGCGGACAGCCCCAGCATTTT. Its translation: CASSQARGGQPQHF.

J is TRBJ1-2 and V is TRBV4-3; D gene unclear. CDR3 length: 15 amino acids. Trimming shortened V by 3 bases and J by 0 bases, and 11 bases separated the two germline ends. Germline V CDR1 and CDR2: LGHNA, YSLEER. The CDR3 here is CASSHTAAANYGYTF. In DNA form, the CDR3 reads TGCGCCAGCAGCCACACCGCGGCAGCTAACTATGGCTACACCTTC.

V usage is TRBV10-3 and J usage is TRBJ1-1, with D uncertain. V lost 7 bases, J lost 4 bases, and 19 bases lay in between. CDR1 is ENHRY and CDR2 is SYGVKD in the germline V gene. This CDR3 has 15 residues. CDR3 residues: CAIKAQRTLGTEAFF. The CDR3 DNA reads TGTGCCATCAAAGCACAGCGAACTTTGGGCACTGAAGCTTTCTTT.

The V gene is TRBV5-1, the J gene TRBJ1-1; D not resolved. Trimming took 0 bases from V and 3 from J, leaving 12 bases between them. The CDR3 contains 15 residues. The V gene's germline CDR1 is SGHRS and CDR2 YFSETQ. The CDR3 region has the DNA TGCGCCAGCAGCTTGGGCGGTCGGACTCACACTGAAGCTTTCTTT. Its translation is CASSLGGRTHTEAFF.

The chain uses TRBV3-1 (or the pseudogene TRBV3-2) and TRBJ1-6; TRBD1 might be the D (5 bases). Trimming shortened V by 3 bases and J by 6 bases, and 15 bases separated the two germline ends. This CDR3 is built from 16 residues. Germline CDR1 and CDR2: LGHDT and YNNKEL (reference sequence). The CDR3 DNA reads as TGTGCCAGCAGCCATGGGGCGCCGAGACTTAATTCACCCCTCCACTTT. Translated: CASSHGAPRLNSPLHF.

The chain employs TRBV6-5 and TRBJ1-1; D is unresolved. This CDR3 is built from 15 residues. Germline V gene data show CDR1 as MNHEY and CDR2 as SVGAGI. Trimming took off 0 bases at V and 0 bases at J, with 8 bases between the two ends. CDR3 loop: CASSYSGQVNTEAFF. CDR3 coding DNA: TGTGCCAGCAGTTACTCGGGTCAGGTGAACACTGAAGCTTTCTTT.

The CDR3, as DNA: TGTGCCAGCAGCTTGGGCAGGGTGACTGAAGCTTTCTTT. This encodes CASSLGRVTEAFF. The J gene is TRBJ1-1, the V gene TRBV5-5; weak D call: TRBD1 (5 bases). This CDR3 spans 13 amino acids. From germline, CDR1 is SGHKS and CDR2 YYEKEE (reference sequence). V lost 0 bases to trimming and J lost 5 bases, with 8 bases between them.

In this sample, this clone turned up a few times. The chain uses TRBV18 and TRBJ1-1; possibly TRBD1 for D (5 bases). The germline gives CDR1 KGHSH, CDR2 LQKENI. V shed 5 bases and J shed 1 base, with 8 bases lying between them. This CDR3 has 13 amino acids. DNA of the CDR3: TGTGCCAGCTCATCCGACAGGAACACTGAAGCTTTCTTT. Translating it yields CASSSDRNTEAFF.

The genes are TRBV2 and TRBJ2-3, with D perhaps matching TRBD1 or TRBD2 (5 bases each). V lost 2 bases to trimming and J lost 2 bases, with 17 bases between them. The CDR3 extends over 17 amino acids. Per germline, CDR1 SNHLY and CDR2 FYNNEI. The CDR3 protein is CASSELSSGASTDTQYF. As DNA, the CDR3 is TGTGCCAGCAGTGAACTTTCTTCCGGGGCTTCCACAGATACGCAGTATTTT.

The rearrangement links TRBV6-6 to TRBJ2-1, with 8 bases that match TRBD2. The CDR3 is 16 residues long. The germline V gene encodes CDR1 MNHNY and CDR2 SVGAGI (reference sequence). V shed 6 bases, J shed 15 bases, and the junction held 22 bases outside the gene matches. CDR3 bases: TGTGCCAGCAGCCTGAGACCGGGACTAGGGGGTTGGGACTGGTTCTTC. Residues: CASSLRPGLGGWDWFF.

This chain joins TRBV28 and TRBJ1-5; 8 bases line up with TRBD1. CDR1 MDHEN and CDR2 SYDVKM come from the germline V gene. With V trimmed by 3 bases and J by 1 base, 11 bases remained unmatched. CDR3 length equals 18 residues. CDR3 nucleotide sequence: TGTGCCAGCAGTTTCGGACAGGGACGGGGCCGGAGCAATCAGCCCCAGCATTTT. Translating gives CASSFGQGRGRSNQPQHF.

This chain uses TRBV28 with TRBJ2-1; 9 positions match TRBD1. The CDR3 contains 16 residues. Germline CDR1 reads MDHEN; CDR2 reads SYDVKM. After removal of 5 bases from V and 4 bases from J, the junction contained 9 bases not matched to a gene. This chain's CDR3 is CASSPGTGHTYNEQFF. Written as DNA, the CDR3 is TGTGCCAGCAGTCCAGGGACAGGGCACACTTACAATGAGCAGTTCTTC.